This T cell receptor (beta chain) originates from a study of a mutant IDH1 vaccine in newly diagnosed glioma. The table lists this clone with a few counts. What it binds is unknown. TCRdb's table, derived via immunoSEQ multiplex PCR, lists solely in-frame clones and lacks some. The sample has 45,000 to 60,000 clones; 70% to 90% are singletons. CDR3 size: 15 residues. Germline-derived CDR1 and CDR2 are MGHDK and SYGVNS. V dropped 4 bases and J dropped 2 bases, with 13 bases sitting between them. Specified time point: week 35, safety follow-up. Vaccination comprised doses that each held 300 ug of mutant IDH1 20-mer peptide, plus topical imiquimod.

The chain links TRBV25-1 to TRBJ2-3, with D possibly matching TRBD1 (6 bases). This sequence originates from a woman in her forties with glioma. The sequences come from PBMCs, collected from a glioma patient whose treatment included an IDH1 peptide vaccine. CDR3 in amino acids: CASSAQQGITDTQYF. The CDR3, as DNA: TGTGCCAGCAGTGCACAACAGGGTATCACAGATACGCAGTATTTT.